This T cell receptor beta chain was recovered during a study of blood T cell repertoires in COVID-19. Background on the study: T cells, B-cell-depleted T cells, or PBMCs provided the cDNA or gDNA that served as material.

Produced via immunoSEQ multiplex PCR; TCRdb's table is partial and in-frame only. There are approximately 160,000 clones in the sample; around 77% occur only once, and about 3% lies in the top ten. The CDR3 consists of 14 residues. Trimming took off 5 bases at V and 0 bases at J, with 11 bases between the two ends. Germline-derived CDR1 and CDR2 are SGHTA and FQGTGA. J is TRBJ2-7 and V is TRBV7-3; no clear D gene. The TCR sequence derives from a man between 70 and 80 years old with acute or convalescent COVID-19. Sample: peripheral blood. The CDR3 loop reads CASSVGPSSYEQYF. CDR3 nucleotide sequence: TGTGCCAGCAGCGTTGGGCCAAGCTCCTACGAGCAGTACTTC.